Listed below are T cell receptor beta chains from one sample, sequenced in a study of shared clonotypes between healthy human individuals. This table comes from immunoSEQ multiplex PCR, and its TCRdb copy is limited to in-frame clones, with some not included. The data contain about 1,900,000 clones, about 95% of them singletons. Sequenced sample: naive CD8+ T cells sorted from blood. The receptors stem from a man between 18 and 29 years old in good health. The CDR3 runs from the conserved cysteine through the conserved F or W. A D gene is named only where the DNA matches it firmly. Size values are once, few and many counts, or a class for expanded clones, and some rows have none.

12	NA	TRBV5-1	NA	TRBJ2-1	CASSYGTREQFF	TGCGCCAGCAGCTACGGGACCCGTGAGCAGTTCTTC
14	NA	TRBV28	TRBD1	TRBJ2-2	CASSQGQGVGELFF	TGTGCCAGCAGTCAGGGACAGGGGGTTGGGGAGCTGTTTTTT
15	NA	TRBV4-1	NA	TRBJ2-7	CASSQEQGSTTEQYF	TGCGCCAGCAGCCAAGAGCAGGGGTCAACTACCGAGCAGTACTTC
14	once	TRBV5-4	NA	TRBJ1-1	CASSPGTMNTEAFF	TGTGCCAGCAGCCCAGGGACAATGAACACTGAAGCTTTCTTT
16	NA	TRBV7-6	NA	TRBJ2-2	CASSLIRLTNTGELFF	TGTGCCAGCAGCTTAATACGATTGACGAACACCGGGGAGCTGTTTTTT
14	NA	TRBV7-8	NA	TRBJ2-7	CASSLGDRTYEQYF	TGTGCCAGCAGCTTAGGGGACCGAACCTACGAGCAGTACTTC
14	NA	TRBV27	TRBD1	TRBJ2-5	CASSLFGTGETQYF	TGTGCCAGCAGTTTATTCGGGACAGGAGAGACCCAGTACTTC
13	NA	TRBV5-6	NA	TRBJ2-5	CASSLAAGETQYF	TGTGCCAGCAGCTTGGCGGCAGGAGAGACCCAGTACTTC
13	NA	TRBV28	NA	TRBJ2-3	CASSFKRGDTQYF	TGTGCCAGCAGTTTCAAGAGGGGAGATACGCAGTATTTT
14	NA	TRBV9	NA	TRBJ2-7	CASSAGQGVYEQYF	TGTGCCAGCAGTGCCGGGCAGGGCGTCTACGAGCAGTACTTC
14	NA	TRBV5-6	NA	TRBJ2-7	CASSLGHEPYEQYF	TGTGCCAGCAGCCTGGGACACGAGCCCTACGAGCAGTACTTC
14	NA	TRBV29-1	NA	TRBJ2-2	CSAEDGSGAGELFF	TGCAGCGCGGAGGACGGGTCAGGGGCCGGGGAGCTGTTTTTT
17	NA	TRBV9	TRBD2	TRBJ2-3	CASSVELTSGGANTQYF	TGTGCCAGCAGCGTAGAACTCACTAGCGGGGGGGCTAATACGCAGTATTTT
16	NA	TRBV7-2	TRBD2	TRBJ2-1	CASSPEGAGGRNEQFF	TGTGCCAGCAGCCCCGAGGGAGCGGGAGGGAGAAATGAGCAGTTCTTC
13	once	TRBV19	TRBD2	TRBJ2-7	CASSLGLAVEQYF	TGTGCCAGTAGTTTAGGACTAGCGGTCGAGCAGTACTTC
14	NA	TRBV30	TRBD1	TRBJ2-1	CAWSHGTGLNEQFF	TGTGCCTGGAGTCACGGGACAGGGTTAAATGAGCAGTTCTTC
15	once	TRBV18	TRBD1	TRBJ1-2	CASSQPGQVSYGYTF	TGTGCCAGCTCACAACCGGGACAGGTTTCCTATGGCTACACCTTC
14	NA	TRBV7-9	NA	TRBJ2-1	CASSMALTNNEQFF	TGTGCCAGCAGCATGGCGTTGACCAACAATGAGCAGTTCTTC
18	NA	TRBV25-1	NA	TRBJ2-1	CASSEPFVSASSYNEQFF	TGTGCCAGCAGTGAACCATTTGTGAGCGCTAGCTCCTACAATGAGCAGTTCTTC
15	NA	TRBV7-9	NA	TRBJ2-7	CASSLEGGLSYEQYF	TGTGCCAGCAGCTTGGAGGGGGGCCTCTCCTACGAGCAGTACTTC
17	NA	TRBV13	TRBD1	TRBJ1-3	CASSEGAGPRGGNTIYF	TGTGCCAGCAGCGAAGGAGCAGGCCCCAGGGGGGGAAACACCATATATTTT
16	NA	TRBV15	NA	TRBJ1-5	CATSTDQTGFNQPQHF	TGTGCCACCAGCACGGACCAGACAGGATTCAATCAGCCCCAGCATTTT
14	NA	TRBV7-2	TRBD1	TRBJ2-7	CASSLRQGPDEQYF	TGTGCCAGCAGCTTACGACAGGGCCCGGACGAGCAGTACTTC
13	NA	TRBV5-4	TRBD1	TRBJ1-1	CASSWGQLTEAFF	TGTGCCAGCAGCTGGGGACAGCTTACTGAAGCTTTCTTT
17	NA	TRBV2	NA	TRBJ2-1	CASSVEEGLPSYNEQFF	TGTGCCAGCAGTGTTGAGGAAGGGTTACCCTCCTACAATGAGCAGTTCTTC
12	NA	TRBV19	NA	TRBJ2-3	CASNYGTDTQYF	TGTGCCAGTAACTACGGCACAGATACGCAGTATTTT
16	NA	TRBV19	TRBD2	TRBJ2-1	CASRKIAGGPGNEQFF	TGTGCCAGTAGAAAAATAGCGGGGGGGCCGGGCAATGAGCAGTTCTTC